Shown below are 31 T cell receptor beta chains from a single sample sequenced in a study of blood T cells in healthy people across ages. The use of a sample-barcoded 5' primer and a J-beta primer mix characterized a second PCR of 7 to 11 cycles. TCRdb ran MiXCR on the 5' RACE reads and lists one entry per CDR3 protein. The sample includes roughly 730,000 distinct CDR3 sequences, just over 55% of them seen just once. The sample taken for sequencing was blood. The source is a middle-aged man in good health.

The chain has TRBV29-1 and TRBJ2-3; TRBD1 matches 12 bases. The V and J ends lost 7 bases and 4 bases, in that order; junction bases with no gene match: 6. Germline V lookup: CDR1 SQVTM, CDR2 ANQGSEA. The CDR3 loop spans 14 amino acids. The chain's CDR3 is CSARDRGQPDTQYF. The CDR3 coding sequence is TGCAGCGCCCGGGACAGGGGGCAGCCAGATACGCAGTATTTT.

This clonotype was seen just once. The CDR3 protein is CSARVRDGGNSPLHF. The CDR3, as DNA: TGCAGTGCTAGAGTCCGGGACGGGGGTAATTCACCCCTCCACTTT. The chain recombines TRBV20-1 with TRBJ1-6, with D perhaps TRBD1 (5 bases). This CDR3 has 15 residues. The V gene lost 1 base and the J gene lost 6 bases, with 13 bases spanning the gap. Germline V lookup: CDR1 DFQATT, CDR2 SNEGSKA (reference sequence).

The rearrangement joins TRBV20-1 to TRBJ2-7; either TRBD1 or TRBD2 may supply D (6 bases each). The CDR3 spans 13 residues. Trimming took 4 bases from V and 5 from J, leaving 15 bases between them. From germline, CDR1 is DFQATT and CDR2 SNEGSKA (reference sequence). For the CDR3, the DNA is TGCAGTGCTACAAAGCCAGGGGAGGACGAGCAGTACTTC. Translation: CSATKPGEDEQYF.

The chain is built from TRBV27 and TRBJ1-2; tentatively, D is TRBD1 (5 bases). The CDR3 runs to 15 residues. The V end lost 0 bases, the J end lost 5 bases, and 13 bases lay between the germline ends. The V gene's germline CDR1 is MNHEY and CDR2 SMNVEV (reference sequence). The CDR3 region is CASSLSFRDRYGYTF. The CDR3 coding sequence is TGTGCCAGCAGTTTATCTTTCAGGGATAGGTATGGCTACACCTTC.

In regard to this clonotype: A much bigger clone sits one base away, suggesting this may be a read error. V and J are TRBV12-3 or TRBV12-4 and TRBJ2-4; D is unclear. CDR3 size: 14 residues. Trimming pared 5 bases from V and 3 bases from J, leaving 11 bases between. In nucleotides, the CDR3 is TGTGCCAGCAGTGTTGGGCGGTACAAAAACATTCAGTACTTC. This codes for CASSVGRYKNIQYF.

The chain is built from TRBV7-8 and TRBJ2-5; D perhaps matches TRBD1 (5 bases). The J call is in doubt because the DNA end fits TRBJ2-7 better. The CDR3 loop spans 13 amino acids. CDR1 is SGHVS, CDR2 FQNEAQ, per germline. The CDR3 spells CASSLGGSREQYF. CDR3 nucleotides: TGTGCCAGCAGCTTAGGGGGCAGTCGCGAGCAGTACTTC.

J is TRBJ1-5 and V is TRBV20-1, with 10 bases aligning to TRBD1. The CDR3 is 16 amino acids. J gave up 10 bases and V 6 bases, and 18 bases lay outside the gene matches. Germline V lookup: CDR1 DFQATT, CDR2 SNEGSKA (reference sequence). As DNA, the CDR3 is TGCAGTGCCCGACAGGGGGCGGAGGGTGGGGAGCGACCCCAGCATTTT. Translated, it gives CSARQGAEGGERPQHF.

This CDR3 is CASSWGASSNQPQHF. DNA for the CDR3: TGTGCCAGCAGTTGGGGGGCATCGAGCAATCAGCCCCAGCATTTT. This sequence joins TRBV12-3 or TRBV12-4 and TRBJ1-5; D possibly corresponds to TRBD1 (6 bases). The CDR3 consists of 15 residues. Between the trimmed V and J ends, which lost 4 bases and 1 base, there was a span of 11 bases.

This chain joins TRBV5-1 and TRBJ2-7, with D unclear. CDR1 SGHRS and CDR2 YFSETQ come from the germline V gene. The CDR3 is 14 amino acids. V was clipped by 1 base and J by 2 bases, with 10 bases between them. In nucleotides, the CDR3 is TGCGCCAGCAGCTTGCAGGATCTAGCCTACGAGCAGTACTTC. This translates into CASSLQDLAYEQYF.

This chain links TRBV20-1 with TRBJ1-2; D gene uncertain. V was shortened by 3 bases and J by 2 bases, with 10 bases between the two germline ends. The V gene's germline CDR1 is DFQATT and CDR2 SNEGSKA (reference sequence). This CDR3 contains 13 residues. CDR3 DNA: TGCAGTGCTAGTCCCCAAGAAAACTATGGCTACACCTTC. Protein sequence: CSASPQENYGYTF.

The V gene is TRBV28, the J gene TRBJ2-1, with D unclear. Germline lookup yields CDR1 MDHEN and CDR2 SYDVKM. Trimming left V 4 bases short and J 7 bases short, with 11 bases between. The CDR3 runs 13 residues. The CDR3 loop reads CASSSLPKNEQFF. The CDR3 DNA is TGTGCCAGCAGTTCCCTACCTAAGAATGAGCAGTTCTTC.

This clonotype was recorded once. The genes are TRBV7-6 and TRBJ1-2, with D perhaps TRBD1 (6 bases). The CDR3 consists of 16 residues. Trimming removed 0 bases from V and 0 bases from J, with 11 bases in between. CDR1 SGHVS and CDR2 FNYEAQ come from the germline V gene. The CDR3: CASSLARDKTNYGYTF. DNA for the CDR3: TGTGCCAGCAGCTTAGCGCGGGACAAGACTAACTATGGCTACACCTTC. Together with reference TRBV7-6 and TRBJ1-2, the CDR3 gives the full variable domain: GAGVSQSPRYKVTKRGQDVALRCDPISGHVSLYWYRQALGQGPEFLTYFNYEAQQDKSGLPNDRFSAERPEGSISTLTIQRTEQRDSAMYRCASSLARDKTNYGYTFGSGTRLTVV.

The chain recombines TRBV11-3 with TRBJ2-2; 8 nucleotides align to TRBD1. The CDR3 contains 14 residues. V lost 5 bases, J lost 6 bases, and 5 bases stayed unmatched. Per the germline V gene, CDR1 is SGHNT and CDR2 is YENEEA. CDR3: CASSVTGGAGELFF. CDR3 DNA: TGTGCCAGCAGCGTTACAGGGGGTGCCGGGGAGCTGTTTTTT.

This rearrangement joins TRBV24-1 to TRBJ2-7; 11 bases agree with TRBD1. The DNA matches TRBJ2-5 better at its end, which makes the J call doubtful. Per the germline V gene, CDR1 is KGHDR and CDR2 is SFDVKD. The CDR3 spans 15 residues. CDR3: CATSDWDRGEETQYF. In DNA form, the CDR3 reads TGTGCCACCAGTGATTGGGACAGGGGGGAGGAGACCCAGTACTTC.

The chain employs TRBV10-2 and TRBJ1-2; 9 nucleotides match TRBD1. V shed 3 bases and J 6 bases; nucleotides not matched to a gene: 8. Germline values: CDR1 WSHSY, CDR2 SAAADI. The CDR3 has 15 amino acids. CDR3 protein: CASSDARTGANGYTF. The DNA of the CDR3 is TGCGCCAGCAGTGATGCTCGGACAGGGGCGAATGGCTACACCTTC.

This clonotype was observed once. This chain joins TRBV5-1 and TRBJ2-7; 9 positions match TRBD2. The CDR3 extends over 15 amino acids. Germline V CDR1 and CDR2: SGHRS, YFSETQ. Losses at the gene ends were 4 bases for V and 5 bases for J; bases not matched to a gene: 10. The CDR3 DNA is TGCGCCAGCAGCAGGTTTAGCGGGAGAATCGACGAGCAGTACTTC. Translated, it gives CASSRFSGRIDEQYF. The variable domain in full, with the rest retrieved from reference TRBV5-1 and TRBJ2-7, is KAGVTQTPRYLIKTRGQQVTLSCSPISGHRSVSWYQQTPGQGLQFLFEYFSETQRNKGNFPGRFSGRQFSNSRSEMNVSTLELGDSALYLCASSRFSGRIDEQYFGPGTRLTVT.

The chain combines TRBV12-5 with TRBJ2-1; 14 positions agree with TRBD2. CDR3 length equals 16 residues. Germline-derived CDR1 and CDR2 are LGHNT and FRNRAP. V shed 4 bases, J shed 9 bases, and the junction held 8 bases outside the gene matches. The CDR3 sequence is CASGSGGLAGAVEQFF. Here the CDR3 DNA reads TGTGCTAGTGGTTCCGGGGGACTAGCGGGAGCAGTTGAGCAGTTCTTC.

This clonotype was recorded a few times. This chain links TRBV12-3 or TRBV12-4 with TRBJ2-1; D remains unclear. The CDR3 sequence is 13 residues long. With 6 bases removed from V and 6 bases from J, the gap between germline ends came to 12 bases. The CDR3 is CASRVPLSNEQFF. In DNA form, the CDR3 reads TGTGCCAGCAGGGTTCCCTTGTCCAATGAGCAGTTCTTC.

The sample holds a few counts of this clonotype. V usage is TRBV24-1 and J usage is TRBJ2-7, with TRBD1 matching 7 bases. The end of the DNA fits TRBJ2-5 better, so the J call may be wrong. This CDR3 region has 16 residues. The germline V gene encodes CDR1 KGHDR and CDR2 SFDVKD. The CDR3 DNA reads as TGTGCCACCAGTGATCCCGACGGGACAGCAAGGGAGACCCAGTACTTC. Amino acids: CATSDPDGTARETQYF.

The sample holds a few counts of this clonotype. The chain carries TRBV11-3 and TRBJ2-3; perhaps TRBD1 as D (5 bases). The CDR3 is made up of 17 amino acids. Germline lookup yields CDR1 SGHNT and CDR2 YENEEA. The V and J ends lost 1 base and 2 bases respectively, with 16 bases between them. The CDR3 DNA is TGTGCCAGCAGCTTAGCCGTTGGGGCTACCTACACAGATACGCAGTATTTT. This codes for CASSLAVGATYTDTQYF.

This clonotype was seen more than once but under ten times. The V and J genes are TRBV27 and TRBJ1-2; D is perhaps TRBD1 (5 bases). Germline CDR1 MNHEY, CDR2 SMNVEV (reference sequence). V lost 3 bases, J lost 8 bases, and 19 bases lay in between. The CDR3 length is 15 residues. The CDR3 DNA reads as TGTGCCAGCAGTTTCAGCCGGGACCCCCTACAGGGCTACACCTTC. It is translated as CASSFSRDPLQGYTF.

The V call is TRBV10-3, the J call TRBJ2-1, with 9 positions matching TRBD2. Germline CDR1 and CDR2: ENHRY and SYGVKD. The CDR3 extends over 13 amino acids. The J segment lost 6 bases and the V segment lost 8 bases, leaving 5 bases of the junction unmatched. CDR3 loop: CAIGAGGRNEQFF. In DNA, the CDR3 is TGTGCCATCGGGGCGGGGGGGCGCAATGAGCAGTTCTTC.

The chain couples TRBV7-2 to TRBJ2-3; no definite D call. In germline, CDR1 is SGHTA, CDR2 FQGNSA. CDR3 length: 13 amino acids. Trimming stripped 5 bases from V and 7 bases from J, with 13 bases between. CDR3 protein: CASSQDPGYTQYF. The DNA of the CDR3 is TGTGCCAGCAGCCAAGACCCTGGGTATACGCAGTATTTT.

This chain uses TRBV13 with TRBJ2-3; 11 positions match TRBD2. V trimming: 3 bases; J trimming: 1 base; junction bases outside the gene matches: 0. CDR3 length: 15 residues. The germline gives CDR1 PRHDT, CDR2 FYEKMQ (reference sequence). Written as DNA, the CDR3 is TGTGCCAGCAGCTTTAGCGGGAGGGGCACAGATACGCAGTATTTT. Translated, it gives CASSFSGRGTDTQYF.

This clonotype was counted between two and nine times. The chain has TRBV7-2 and TRBJ2-1; 13 bases agree with TRBD2. Trimming took 1 base from V and 8 from J; bases not matched to a gene: 5. The CDR3 length is 16 residues. Germline V gene data show CDR1 as SGHTA and CDR2 as FQGNSA. The DNA of the CDR3 is TGTGCCAGCAGCTTAGGACTAGCGGGGGGCACAGATGAGCAGTTCTTC. Protein product: CASSLGLAGGTDEQFF.

There are a few counts of this clonotype. The chain is built from TRBV20-1 and TRBJ1-6, with D uncertain. V was shortened by 0 bases and J by 0 bases, with 9 bases between the two germline ends. The CDR3 runs to 16 residues. From germline, CDR1 is DFQATT and CDR2 SNEGSKA (reference sequence). CDR3 bases: TGCAGTGCTAGAGAGTGGCCGAGCTCCTATAATTCACCCCTCCACTTT. Protein product: CSAREWPSSYNSPLHF.

In its sample, this clonotype was seen a few times. The V and J genes are TRBV4-2 and TRBJ1-2; 8 bases map to TRBD1. With V trimmed by 0 bases and J by 4 bases, 13 bases remained unmatched. The CDR3 runs to 18 residues. Germline V gene lookup returns CDR1 LGHNA and CDR2 YNFKEQ. CDR3 sequence (DNA): TGTGCCAGCAGCCAAGACCAGACTTTGCGGACAGGGTCCTATGGCTACACCTTC. Translating gives CASSQDQTLRTGSYGYTF.

The chain recombines TRBV5-1 with TRBJ2-7; possible D gene TRBD1, 5 bases. This CDR3 has 13 residues. Germline loops: CDR1 SGHRS, CDR2 YFSETQ. V was pared by 4 bases and J by 7 bases, with 15 bases between. The CDR3 region is CASSPDTVREQYF. Here the CDR3 DNA reads TGCGCCAGCAGCCCGGACACAGTGCGAGAGCAGTACTTC.

The chain couples TRBV28 to TRBJ2-5, with 7 bases lining up with TRBD1. CDR3 length: 14 amino acids. Germline assignment: CDR1 MDHEN and CDR2 SYDVKM. J gave up 4 bases and V 6 bases, and 8 bases lay outside the gene matches. CDR3 sequence reads: CASSHDRERETQYF. The CDR3 DNA is TGTGCCAGCAGCCACGACAGGGAAAGAGAGACCCAGTACTTC. Supplemented by reference TRBV28 and TRBJ2-5, the full variable domain reads DVKVTQSSRYLVKRTGEKVFLECVQDMDHENMFWYRQDPGLGLRLIYFSYDVKMKEKGDIPEGYSVSREKKERFSLILESASTNQTSMYLCASSHDRERETQYFGPGTRLLVL.

The chain has TRBV11-3 and TRBJ2-5; D is unresolved. CDR3 length: 14 amino acids. Germline values: CDR1 SGHNT, CDR2 YENEEA. Trimming left V 3 bases short and J 2 bases short, with 10 bases between. The CDR3 here is CASSLQASQETQYF. The CDR3 nucleotides read TGTGCCAGCAGCTTGCAGGCTTCTCAAGAGACCCAGTACTTC.

The CDR3 is CASSQDPQGASTDTQYF. The CDR3 DNA follows: TGCGCCAGCAGCCAAGATCCGCAGGGGGCTAGCACAGATACGCAGTATTTT. The genes are TRBV4-3 and TRBJ2-3, with 8 bases aligning to TRBD1. Germline V gene lookup returns CDR1 LGHNA and CDR2 YSLEER. V shed 0 bases and J 0 bases; nucleotides not matched to a gene: 5. The CDR3 has 17 residues.